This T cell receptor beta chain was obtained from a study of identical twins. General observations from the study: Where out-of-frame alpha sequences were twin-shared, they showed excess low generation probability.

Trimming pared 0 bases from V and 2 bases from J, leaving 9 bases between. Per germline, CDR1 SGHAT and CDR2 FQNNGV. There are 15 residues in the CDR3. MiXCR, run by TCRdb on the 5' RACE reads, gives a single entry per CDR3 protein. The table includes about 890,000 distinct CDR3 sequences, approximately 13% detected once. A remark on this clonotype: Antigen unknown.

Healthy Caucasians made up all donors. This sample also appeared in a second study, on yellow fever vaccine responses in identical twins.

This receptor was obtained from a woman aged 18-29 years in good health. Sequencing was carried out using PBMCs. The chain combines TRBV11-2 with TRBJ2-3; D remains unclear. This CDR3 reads CASSLDPNPTDTQYF. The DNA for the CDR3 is TGTGCCAGCAGCTTAGACCCCAACCCCACAGATACGCAGTATTTT.